This entry features one T cell receptor beta chain sequence. The assay was immunoSEQ multiplex PCR, and TCRdb's table has in-frame clones only and misses some. The repertoire holds approximately 11,000 clones, around 69% seen once, with 20% to 25% in the top ten. This sample is drawn from a study of early stage breast cancer tumors. Germline trimming cut 5 bases from V and 4 bases from J; bases unmatched to any gene: 9. Germline CDR1 LNHDA, CDR2 SQIVND (reference sequence). The CDR3 is 15 amino acids. The rearrangement uses TRBV19 and TRBJ2-3; 7 positions match TRBD2. The source of this sequence is a person aged 35-49 years with breast cancer. Sequencing was performed on breast tumor tissue. CDR3 amino acids: CASSGLAEAPDTQYF. For the CDR3, the DNA is TGTGCCAGTAGTGGGCTAGCGGAGGCCCCAGATACGCAGTATTTT.